Listed here are 9 T cell receptor beta chains from one sample, sequenced in a study of tissue T cells after allogeneic stem cell transplantation (dated by TCRdb to between 2022 and 2023). The library was prepared using the immunoSEQ multiplex PCR assay. Here the immuneACCESS table is served through TCRdb, limited to in-frame sequences with V and J called. Missing clones are a known gap in these copies; in checked studies unresolved V genes cover under half, and the rest lacks a known reason. The sample has 4,500 to 7,000 clones on record, less than 80% of them singletons. The ten top clones hold 5.5% of the sample. This sample's time point label indicates: recipient (host-origin) PBMCs collected before allo-HCT. Here the sequenced sample was blood, taken before transplantation. The receptor set was obtained from a man between 40 and 69 years old who later had graft-versus-host disease after an allogeneic stem cell transplant.

The chain uses TRBV10-3 and TRBJ2-5; D ambiguous. The CDR3 contains 13 residues. Trimming took 0 bases from V and 3 from J, leaving 5 bases between them. The germline CDR1 and CDR2 sequences are ENHRY and SYGVKD. This CDR3 is CAISESSEETQYF. The CDR3 bases are TGTGCCATCAGTGAGTCATCGGAAGAGACCCAGTACTTC.

V is TRBV5-6 and J is TRBJ1-5, with D perhaps TRBD1 (5 bases). Germline CDR1 reads SGHDT; CDR2 reads YYEEEE. Trimming took off 4 bases at V and 4 bases at J, with 12 bases between the two ends. The CDR3 sequence is 14 residues long. CDR3 sequence (DNA): TGTGCCAGCAGCCCGGGGGGGGTTAATCAGCCCCAGCATTTT. As protein: CASSPGGVNQPQHF.

Note on this clone: One end of the junction does not line up with germline, which may come from a read error. This rearrangement joins TRBV7-7 to TRBJ2-7; 9 bases line up with TRBD2. Germline V lookup: CDR1 SSHAT, CDR2 FNYEAQ (reference sequence). The CDR3 loop spans 15 amino acids. As DNA, the CDR3 is TGTGCTAGCAGCTTAGCTAGCGGGGAAGACTACGAGCAGTACTTC. Protein product: CASSLASGEDYEQYF.

In this sample, this clone turned up a few times. The chain recombines TRBV9 with TRBJ2-5; TRBD1 might be the D (6 bases). The length of the CDR3 is 14 residues. With 2 bases removed from V and 5 bases from J, the gap between germline ends came to 13 bases. Germline V gene sequence: CDR1 SGDLS, CDR2 YYNGEE. The CDR3 protein is CASSVATGTETQYF. The DNA of the CDR3 is TGTGCCAGCAGCGTGGCAACAGGGACGGAGACCCAGTACTTC.

The chain joins TRBV6-2 or TRBV6-3 to TRBJ2-5; D gene ambiguous. CDR3 length: 11 amino acids. Germline CDR1 is MNHEY and CDR2 is SVGEGT. Trimming stripped 4 bases from V and 5 bases from J, with 5 bases between. The CDR3 region is CASSLGETQYF. DNA of the CDR3: TGTGCCAGCAGTTTGGGGGAGACCCAGTACTTC.

CDR3 protein: CASGYRAEETQYF. The CDR3 DNA is TGTGCCAGCGGCTACAGGGCGGAGGAGACCCAGTACTTC. The chain joins TRBV6-5 to TRBJ2-5; D may be TRBD1 (6 bases). The V gene lost 8 bases and the J gene lost 5 bases, with 15 bases spanning the gap. Germline assignment: CDR1 MNHEY and CDR2 SVGAGI. The CDR3 extends over 13 amino acids.

The genes are TRBV7-7 and TRBJ1-4, with a tentative D call TRBD1 (5 bases). V lost 0 bases to trimming and J lost 7 bases, with 9 bases between them. The CDR3 runs 14 residues. Germline loops: CDR1 SSHAT, CDR2 FNYEAQ (reference sequence). CDR3 sequence reads: CASSLAAGFEKLFF. The CDR3 nucleotides read TGTGCCAGCAGCTTAGCGGCAGGGTTTGAAAAACTGTTTTTT.

The chain uses TRBV6-5 and TRBJ2-3; weak D call: TRBD2 (6 bases). Trimming shortened V by 5 bases and J by 4 bases, and 10 bases separated the two germline ends. This CDR3 has 13 amino acids. Looked up from germline, CDR1 is MNHEY and CDR2 is SVGAGI. CDR3 sequence (DNA): TGTGCCAGCAGTACACCTAGCGCAGATACGCAGTATTTT. This codes for CASSTPSADTQYF.

The V call is TRBV12-3 or TRBV12-4, the J call TRBJ1-1; D ambiguous. The length of the CDR3 is 11 residues. The V gene lost 6 bases and the J gene lost 7 bases, with 9 bases spanning the gap. CDR3 region: CASRVGNEAFF. CDR3 sequence (DNA): TGTGCCAGCAGGGTCGGCAATGAAGCTTTCTTT.